One and the same sample provided the 30 T cell receptor beta chains below, sequenced in a study of T-cell memory formation after mild COVID-19. TCRdb independently ran MiXCR on the 5' RACE reads; one entry per CDR3 protein. The profile shows 450,000 or so distinct CDR3 sequences, around a quarter of them singletons. The sequenced sample consisted of PBMCs or a T cell subset sorted from them (not recorded which). The receptors were gathered from an adult woman who had mild COVID-19 (a few samples of this study predate the infection). Cell type and time point are not known.

The sample holds a few counts of this clonotype. The genes are TRBV12-3 or TRBV12-4 and TRBJ2-5; 9 nucleotides match TRBD1. This CDR3 has 15 residues. The J segment lost 5 bases and the V segment lost 5 bases, leaving 9 bases of the junction unmatched. CDR3 coding DNA: TGTGCCAGCAGTGTGGGACAGGGTAGGCGGGAGACCCAGTACTTC. Translated, it gives CASSVGQGRRETQYF.

V is TRBV5-6 and J is TRBJ1-5; possible D gene TRBD1, 6 bases. The length of the CDR3 is 14 residues. Germline V CDR1 and CDR2: SGHDT, YYEEEE. The V and J ends lost 0 bases and 7 bases respectively, with 11 bases between them. The CDR3 is CASSLGGALQPQHF. As DNA, the CDR3 is TGTGCCAGCAGCTTGGGGGGGGCGCTGCAGCCCCAGCATTTT.

The gene calls are TRBV20-1 and TRBJ2-3; 10 nucleotides line up with TRBD2. CDR1 is DFQATT, CDR2 SNEGSKA, per germline (reference sequence). This CDR3 is built from 17 residues. The junction had 10 bases not matched to a gene; V was cut back by 3 bases and J by 1 base. As DNA, the CDR3 is TGCAGTGCTAGTGAAAAGGAAGGACTAGCGGGCACAGATACGCAGTATTTT. This sequence encodes CSASEKEGLAGTDTQYF.

The rearrangement links TRBV3-1 to TRBJ2-2, with 9 bases identical to TRBD2. This CDR3 is 16 amino acids long. Germline V gene lookup returns CDR1 LGHDT and CDR2 YNNKEL (reference sequence). Unmatched junction bases numbered 12, after V lost 7 bases and J lost 6 bases. CDR3 in amino acids: CASTLAGRGGSGELFF. CDR3 nucleotide sequence: TGTGCCAGCACCCTCGCCGGGCGGGGGGGTTCCGGGGAGCTGTTTTTT. The whole variable domain, remainder taken from reference TRBV3-1 and TRBJ2-2, is DTAVSQTPKYLVTQMGNDKSIKCEQNLGHDTMYWYKQDSKKFLKIMFSYNNKELIINETVPNRFSPKSPDKAHLNLHINSLELGDSAVYFCASTLAGRGGSGELFFGEGSRLTVL.

Only a few counts were recorded for this clonotype. This chain connects TRBV5-1 to TRBJ1-4, with D possibly matching TRBD1 (6 bases). This CDR3 is 17 amino acids long. V lost 4 bases, J lost 4 bases, and 20 bases lay in between. Germline CDR1 and CDR2: SGHRS and YFSETQ. The CDR3 DNA follows: TGCGCCAGCAGCCGCTTTTTCGGGGGCCAGCTTAATGAAAAACTGTTTTTT. Translation gives CASSRFFGGQLNEKLFF. The variable domain in full, completed from reference TRBV5-1 and TRBJ1-4, reads KAGVTQTPRYLIKTRGQQVTLSCSPISGHRSVSWYQQTPGQGLQFLFEYFSETQRNKGNFPGRFSGRQFSNSRSEMNVSTLELGDSALYLCASSRFFGGQLNEKLFFGSGTQLSVL.

The V and J genes are TRBV15 and TRBJ2-1, with a weak D call TRBD1 (6 bases). V was clipped by 8 bases and J by 5 bases, with 22 bases between them. The CDR3 spans 16 residues. Germline V gene lookup returns CDR1 LNHNV and CDR2 YYDKDF (reference sequence). The CDR3 nucleotides are TGTGCCACCGCCTTTGGGGTAGGGACACAGGACAATGAGCAGTTCTTC. Its protein product is CATAFGVGTQDNEQFF. The full variable domain, with the rest looked up from reference TRBV15 and TRBJ2-1, is DAMVIQNPRYQVTQFGKPVTLSCSQTLNHNVMYWYQQKSSQAPKLLFHYYDKDFNNEADTPDNFQSRRPNTSFCFLDIRSPGLGDTAMYLCATAFGVGTQDNEQFFGPGTRLTVL.

This clonotype was seen a handful of times. The chain uses TRBV14 and TRBJ2-1; D gene unclear. The V gene lost 0 bases and the J gene lost 7 bases, with 7 bases spanning the gap. Germline CDR1 reads SGHDN; CDR2 reads FVKESK. The CDR3 spans 13 residues. The CDR3 reads CASSQDMRNEQFF. The CDR3 DNA reads TGTGCCAGCAGCCAAGATATGAGGAATGAGCAGTTCTTC.

This clonotype showed up just a few times. This sequence joins TRBV5-1 and TRBJ2-1, with 9 nucleotides matching TRBD1. Trimming took 4 bases from V and 0 from J; bases not matched to a gene: 8. Germline CDR1 and CDR2: SGHRS and YFSETQ. The CDR3 loop spans 17 amino acids. The CDR3 DNA reads TGCGCCAGCAGCGGCGGGACAGGGCCGACCTCCTACAATGAGCAGTTCTTC. It yields the protein CASSGGTGPTSYNEQFF.

The rearrangement links TRBV7-8 to TRBJ2-7; D unresolved. The CDR3 is 14 amino acids. V was shortened by 5 bases and J by 3 bases, with 14 bases between the two germline ends. Per the germline V gene, CDR1 is SGHVS and CDR2 is FQNEAQ. The CDR3 spells CASSPSWAGYEQYF. Written as DNA, the CDR3 is TGTGCCAGCAGCCCTAGTTGGGCAGGCTACGAGCAGTACTTC. The variable domain in full, completed from reference TRBV7-8 and TRBJ2-7, reads GAGVSQSPRYKVAKRGQDVALRCDPISGHVSLFWYQQALGQGPEFLTYFQNEAQLDKSGLPSDRFFAERPEGSVSTLKIQRTQQEDSAVYLCASSPSWAGYEQYFGPGTRLTVT.

The gene calls are TRBV12-3 or TRBV12-4 and TRBJ2-5, with D possibly matching TRBD1 (5 bases). The CDR3 totals 15 residues. V was pared by 0 bases and J by 1 base, with 9 bases between. The CDR3 sequence: CASSLALGRQETQYF. In DNA form, the CDR3 reads TGTGCCAGCAGTTTAGCGCTGGGGCGCCAAGAGACCCAGTACTTC.

V gene TRBV20-1 combines with J gene TRBJ2-7, with 8 bases fitting TRBD1. Per the germline V gene, CDR1 is DFQATT and CDR2 is SNEGSKA (reference sequence). Trimming took 0 bases from V and 6 from J; bases not matched to a gene: 7. This CDR3 is built from 14 residues. The chain's CDR3 is CSARDPGQGTEQYF. CDR3 nucleotides: TGCAGTGCTAGAGATCCTGGACAGGGAACCGAGCAGTACTTC.

The chain has TRBV20-1 and TRBJ1-4; D is unclear. This CDR3 is 13 amino acids long. V was trimmed by 5 bases and J by 7 bases, leaving 14 bases between them. The germline gives CDR1 DFQATT, CDR2 SNEGSKA (reference sequence). The CDR3 loop is CSAPKDSTEKLFF. CDR3 sequence (DNA): TGCAGTGCTCCCAAGGACTCTACTGAAAAACTGTTTTTT.

This clonotype was seen only a few times. The chain has TRBV6-2 or TRBV6-3 and TRBJ2-7; possible D gene TRBD2, 5 bases. Germline CDR1 and CDR2: MNHEY and SVGEGT. Trimming stripped 2 bases from V and 4 bases from J, with 9 bases between. The CDR3 spans 13 residues. The CDR3 is CASSYIREYEQYF. DNA for the CDR3: TGTGCCAGCAGTTACATTCGGGAATACGAGCAGTACTTC.

The CDR3 DNA follows: TGTGCCAGCAGCCAACTAACGACAGGAGCCTACGAGCAGTACTTC. Protein sequence: CASSQLTTGAYEQYF. This chain uses TRBV14 with TRBJ2-7; D possibly corresponds to TRBD1 (6 bases). CDR1 is SGHDN and CDR2 is FVKESK in the germline V gene. The V end lost 2 bases, the J end lost 2 bases, and 13 bases lay between the germline ends. The CDR3 contains 15 residues.

This clonotype was counted between two and nine times. The chain couples TRBV7-2 to TRBJ2-4; 9 nucleotides match TRBD1. From germline, CDR1 is SGHTA and CDR2 FQGNSA. The CDR3 has 17 residues. V shed 6 bases and J 0 bases; nucleotides not matched to a gene: 9. The CDR3 nucleotides are TGTGCCAGCAGTAAAACAGGGGGCGGGGGAGCCAAAAACATTCAGTACTTC. It codes for CASSKTGGGGAKNIQYF.

J is TRBJ2-6 and V is TRBV27; possible D gene TRBD1, 6 bases. CDR1 and CDR2 from the germline V gene are MNHEY and SMNVEV (reference sequence). Trimming stripped 3 bases from V and 0 bases from J, with 18 bases between. This CDR3 is 19 amino acids long. The CDR3 sequence: CASSLAGVGFSSGANVLTF. CDR3 nucleotide sequence: TGTGCCAGCAGTTTGGCAGGGGTCGGGTTCAGCTCTGGGGCCAACGTCCTGACTTTC.

The V call is TRBV6-4, the J call TRBJ1-1; 8 bases agree with TRBD1. Losses at the gene ends were 6 bases for V and 5 bases for J; bases not matched to a gene: 8. This CDR3 region has 14 residues. Germline lookup yields CDR1 MRHNA and CDR2 SNTAGT. The CDR3: CASRKGQGSTEAFF. The CDR3 region has the DNA TGTGCCAGCAGGAAAGGACAGGGTTCTACTGAAGCTTTCTTT.

This clonotype has a handful of counts. This rearrangement joins TRBV7-2 to TRBJ2-5, with D tentatively TRBD1 (6 bases). CDR1 is SGHTA and CDR2 is FQGNSA in the germline V gene. The CDR3 extends over 13 amino acids. The V end was cut by 3 bases, the J end by 4 bases, with 9 bases between. The CDR3 is CASSFLGGETQYF. The CDR3 nucleotides are TGTGCCAGCAGCTTCTTAGGGGGAGAGACCCAGTACTTC. The whole variable domain, remainder taken from reference TRBV7-2 and TRBJ2-5, is GAGVSQSPSNKVTEKGKDVELRCDPISGHTALYWYRQSLGQGLEFLIYFQGNSAPDKSGLPSDRFSAERTGGSVSTLTIQRTQQEDSAVYLCASSFLGGETQYFGPGTRLLVL.

This chain links TRBV27 with TRBJ2-7; D ambiguous. This CDR3 region has 14 residues. V lost 1 base to trimming and J lost 0 bases, with 7 bases between them. Germline V lookup: CDR1 MNHEY, CDR2 SMNVEV (reference sequence). CDR3 sequence (DNA): TGTGCCAGCAGTTTATTTGCCTCCTCCTACGAGCAGTACTTC. Protein: CASSLFASSYEQYF.

This clonotype was seen more than once but under ten times. The chain couples TRBV7-6 to TRBJ2-1; D is perhaps TRBD2 (5 bases). The CDR3 covers 15 residues. Trimming removed 5 bases at V and 4 bases at J, with 15 bases between. Germline V gives CDR1 SGHVS, CDR2 FNYEAQ. The CDR3: CASSEPEAVYNEQFF. The CDR3 region has the DNA TGTGCCAGCAGCGAGCCGGAGGCGGTGTACAATGAGCAGTTCTTC.

This clonotype was detected a few times. This chain uses TRBV27 with TRBJ2-3; D possibly corresponds to TRBD2 (6 bases). The germline V and J ends were trimmed by 4 bases and 1 base, with 15 bases remaining between them. CDR1 is MNHEY and CDR2 is SMNVEV in the germline V gene (reference sequence). The CDR3 loop spans 16 amino acids. CDR3 in amino acids: CASSSPRRERTDTQYF. The DNA of the CDR3 is TGTGCCAGCAGTTCCCCCCGCCGGGAGCGCACAGATACGCAGTATTTT.

The CDR3 sequence: CASSLAIQPQHF. For the CDR3, the DNA is TGTGCCAGCAGCTTGGCCATTCAGCCCCAGCATTTT. J is TRBJ1-5 and V is TRBV5-4; D remains ambiguous. V lost 0 bases and J lost 6, with 4 bases in between. CDR1 is SGHNT and CDR2 is YYREEE in the germline V gene (reference sequence). CDR3 size: 12 residues.

This clonotype was seen ten or more times. The rearrangement joins TRBV12-3 or TRBV12-4 to TRBJ2-5; D gene unclear. Trimming left V 7 bases short and J 5 bases short, with 14 bases between. This CDR3 region has 13 residues. CDR3 loop: CASTSGRTETQYF. In DNA form, the CDR3 reads TGTGCCAGCACCTCCGGGCGGACGGAGACCCAGTACTTC.

The sample holds a few counts of this clonotype. V and J are TRBV29-1 and TRBJ2-2; a weak D match, TRBD2 (6 bases). The CDR3 spans 13 residues. The germline V gene encodes CDR1 SQVTM and CDR2 ANQGSEA. The ends were cut back, 3 bases at V and 6 bases at J, with 11 bases in the middle. CDR3 region: CSVDSLAPGELFF. The CDR3 region has the DNA TGCAGCGTTGACTCACTAGCCCCCGGGGAGCTGTTTTTT.

This clonotype has more than one count but fewer than ten. V and J are TRBV6-2 or TRBV6-3 and TRBJ2-1; 10 bases line up with TRBD1. There are 19 residues in the CDR3. V lost 6 bases, J lost 0 bases, and 14 bases stayed unmatched. The germline CDR1 and CDR2 sequences are MNHEY and SVGEGT. For the CDR3, the DNA is TGTGCCAGCAGCGGCAAGACAGGGGGCGCCATGAGCTCCTACAATGAGCAGTTCTTC. This codes for CASSGKTGGAMSSYNEQFF.

Comment on this clonotype: A junction end diverges from the germline sequence, so it may reflect a read error. The CDR3 is CASSLSGNSGYTF. CDR3 nucleotides: TGTGCCAGCAGTTTATCAGGGAACTCTGGCTACACCTTC. The chain combines TRBV12-3 or TRBV12-4 with TRBJ1-2, with D possibly matching TRBD1 (5 bases). The CDR3 runs to 13 residues.

The rearrangement links TRBV24-1 to TRBJ2-1; 10 bases line up with TRBD2. The ends lost 4 bases at V and 4 bases at J; junction bases unmatched: 6. Germline V gene lookup returns CDR1 KGHDR and CDR2 SFDVKD. The CDR3 runs to 16 residues. Here the CDR3 reads CATSDLAGGLYNEQFF. The CDR3 DNA reads TGTGCCACCAGTGACTTAGCGGGGGGTCTATACAATGAGCAGTTCTTC.

V gene TRBV2 combines with J gene TRBJ2-2; D uncertain. V was pared by 3 bases and J by 2 bases, with 13 bases between. The CDR3 has 16 amino acids. The germline CDR1 and CDR2 sequences are SNHLY and FYNNEI. The CDR3 sequence is CASSEIGPRNTGELFF. CDR3 sequence (DNA): TGTGCCAGCAGTGAGATAGGGCCGAGAAACACCGGGGAGCTGTTTTTT. The full variable domain, its missing parts supplied by reference TRBV2 and TRBJ2-2, is EPEVTQTPSHQVTQMGQEVILRCVPISNHLYFYWYRQILGQKVEFLVSFYNNEISEKSEIFDDQFSVERPDGSNFTLKIRSTKLEDSAMYFCASSEIGPRNTGELFFGEGSRLTVL.

This clonotype was counted a few times. The chain links TRBV12-3 or TRBV12-4 to TRBJ2-3, with 7 bases lining up with TRBD2. Trimming cost V 5 bases and J 1 base; bases outside gene matches: 9. The CDR3 has 16 residues. The CDR3 region is CASSPGVRGGTDTQYF. The CDR3 DNA sequence: TGTGCCAGCAGTCCCGGGGTACGGGGGGGCACAGATACGCAGTATTTT.

This clonotype has just a few counts. The chain links TRBV7-6 to TRBJ2-1, with a tentative D call TRBD1 (7 bases). CDR3 size: 13 residues. V lost 2 bases, J lost 8 bases, and 10 bases lay in between. In germline, CDR1 is SGHVS, CDR2 FNYEAQ. CDR3 DNA: TGTGCCAGCAGCTTACAGGGGGGCTATGAGCAGTTCTTC. The encoded protein is CASSLQGGYEQFF. Filled out from reference TRBV7-6 and TRBJ2-1, the complete variable domain reads GAGVSQSPRYKVTKRGQDVALRCDPISGHVSLYWYRQALGQGPEFLTYFNYEAQQDKSGLPNDRFSAERPEGSISTLTIQRTEQRDSAMYRCASSLQGGYEQFFGPGTRLTVL.